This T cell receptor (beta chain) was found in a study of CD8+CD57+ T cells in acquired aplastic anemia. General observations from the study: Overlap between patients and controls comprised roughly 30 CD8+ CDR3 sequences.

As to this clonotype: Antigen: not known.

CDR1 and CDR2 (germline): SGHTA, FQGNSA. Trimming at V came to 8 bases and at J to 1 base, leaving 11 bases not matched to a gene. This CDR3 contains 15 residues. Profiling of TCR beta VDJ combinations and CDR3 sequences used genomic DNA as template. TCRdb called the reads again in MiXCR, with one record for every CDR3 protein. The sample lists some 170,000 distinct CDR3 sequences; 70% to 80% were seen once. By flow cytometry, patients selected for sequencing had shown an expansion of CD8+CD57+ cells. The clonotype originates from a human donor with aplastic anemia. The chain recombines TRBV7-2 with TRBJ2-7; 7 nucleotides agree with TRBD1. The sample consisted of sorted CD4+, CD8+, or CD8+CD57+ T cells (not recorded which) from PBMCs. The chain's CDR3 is CASEDRTGLSYEQYF. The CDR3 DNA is TGTGCCAGCGAAGATCGGACAGGATTGTCCTACGAGCAGTACTTC.